This is a list of T cell receptor beta chains from one sample in a study of patients and donors after allogeneic stem cell transplantation. TCRdb itself ran the RT-PCR reads through MiXCR, one entry per CDR3 protein. The table shows roughly 150,000 distinct CDR3 sequences, with nearly 25% occurring only once. Sequencing was carried out using blood, either unsorted or a sorted T cell fraction (not recorded which). These TCRs come from a human donor who was either an allogeneic HSCT recipient or a stem cell or donor lymphocyte infusion donor (not recorded which). It is not recorded whose cells these are; they may come from a transplant donor. The CDR3 runs from the conserved cysteine through the conserved F or W. A D gene is named only where the DNA matches it firmly. Rows give clone size only sometimes, using once, few, many, or a class for an expanded clone.

D gene	clone size	J gene	V gene	CDR3 protein	CDR3 DNA
-	many	TRBJ1-1	TRBV5-1	CASSSFTGLPPEAFF	TGCGCCAGCAGCTCATTTACAGGGTTACCTCCTGAAGCTTTCTTT
TRBD1	-	TRBJ2-2	TRBV9	CASSQSDRANTGELFF	TGTGCCAGCAGCCAATCCGACAGGGCGAACACCGGGGAGCTGTTTTTT
-	few	TRBJ1-3	TRBV5-6	CASSTAAGSGNTIYF	TGTGCCAGCAGCACCGCGGCGGGCTCTGGAAACACCATATATTTT
-	few	TRBJ1-1	TRBV5-1	CASSSNLGVTNTEAFF	TGCGCCAGCAGCTCCAATTTGGGTGTTACCAACACTGAAGCTTTCTTT
-	-	TRBJ2-1	TRBV2	CASSEVWAIGDNEQFF	TGTGCCAGCAGTGAAGTCTGGGCAATCGGAGACAATGAGCAGTTCTTC
TRBD1	few	TRBJ1-2	TRBV5-1	CASSFLGQNGYTF	TGCGCCAGCAGCTTTCTGGGACAGAATGGCTACACCTTC
-	-	TRBJ2-1	TRBV4-1	CASSQVYRDHNEQFF	TGCGCCAGCAGCCAAGTCTACAGGGACCACAATGAGCAGTTCTTC
TRBD1	-	TRBJ2-5	TRBV5-1	CASSGTGQETQYF	TGCGCCAGCAGCGGGACAGGGCAAGAGACCCAGTACTTC
-	-	TRBJ1-5	TRBV7-2	CASSLDRLNQPQHF	TGTGCCAGCAGCTTAGACAGGCTCAATCAGCCCCAGCATTTT
-	few	TRBJ1-2	TRBV12-3/TRBV12-4	CASSISKTNYGYTF	TGTGCCAGCAGTATAAGCAAAACCAACTATGGCTACACCTTC
-	-	TRBJ1-5	TRBV12-3/TRBV12-4	CASSLDVTQPQHF	TGTGCCAGCAGTTTAGATGTGACCCAGCCCCAGCATTTT
-	few	TRBJ1-1	TRBV9	CASSPGGGADTEAFF	TGTGCCAGCAGCCCAGGAGGGGGGGCGGACACTGAAGCTTTCTTT
TRBD2	few	TRBJ2-3	TRBV13	CASTTFGLAGVADTQYF	TGTGCCAGCACGACCTTTGGGCTAGCGGGAGTAGCAGATACGCAGTATTTT
-	few	TRBJ2-1	TRBV5-6	CASSLDLLTLTYNEQFF	TGTGCCAGCAGCTTGGACCTTTTAACGTTAACCTACAATGAGCAGTTCTTC
-	-	TRBJ1-5	TRBV20-1	CSGSPGGNNQPQHF	TGCAGTGGATCCCCAGGAGGGAACAATCAGCCCCAGCATTTT
TRBD1	-	TRBJ1-1	TRBV18	CASSRMTGKNTEAFF	TGTGCCAGCTCACGAATGACAGGGAAAAACACTGAAGCTTTCTTT
-	-	TRBJ1-3	TRBV7-2	CASSSQPRPSTSGNTIYF	TGTGCCAGCAGTTCGCAACCGCGACCGTCCACCTCTGGAAACACCATATATTTT
-	-	TRBJ1-2	TRBV5-1	CASSLVDRHNYGYTF	TGCGCCAGCAGCTTGGTAGACCGACATAACTATGGCTACACCTTC
-	-	TRBJ2-3	TRBV7-2	CASSLAGLGDTQYF	TGTGCCAGCAGCTTAGCGGGACTCGGAGATACGCAGTATTTT
TRBD1	-	TRBJ1-4	TRBV7-2	CASSTGQGGEKLFF	TGTGCCAGCAGCACGGGACAGGGAGGTGAAAAACTGTTTTTT
-	-	TRBJ2-5	TRBV7-9	CASSFIRGFQETQYF	TGTGCCAGCAGCTTTATAAGGGGTTTTCAAGAGACCCAGTACTTC
-	few	TRBJ2-2	TRBV5-1	CASSLALWPGELFF	TGCGCCAGCAGCTTGGCACTATGGCCCGGGGAGCTGTTTTTT
-	few	TRBJ1-1	TRBV9	CASSVGELDTEAFF	TGTGCCAGCAGCGTGGGGGAGCTGGACACTGAAGCTTTCTTT
-	few	TRBJ1-3	TRBV14	CASSHTRQRSTGNTIYF	TGTGCCAGCAGTCATACTAGGCAGCGTTCTACTGGAAACACCATATATTTT
TRBD1	few	TRBJ2-1	TRBV29-1	CSVGHRGGEQFF	TGCAGCGTTGGACACAGGGGTGGCGAGCAGTTCTTC
-	many	TRBJ1-4	TRBV11-2	CASADRGYEKLFF	TGTGCCAGCGCGGACAGAGGCTATGAAAAACTGTTTTTT
-	many	TRBJ1-1	TRBV29-1	CSVQGNTEAFF	TGCAGCGTTCAAGGAAACACTGAAGCTTTCTTT
TRBD1	many	TRBJ1-2	TRBV5-1	CASSDDRAEGIYGYTF	TGCGCCAGCAGCGATGACAGGGCGGAGGGAATCTATGGCTACACCTTC
TRBD2	-	TRBJ2-3	TRBV20-1	CSAPLAGAGADTQYF	TGCAGTGCGCCCCTAGCGGGGGCCGGGGCAGATACGCAGTATTTT
-	few	TRBJ2-6	TRBV5-1	CASSFSLAGANVLTF	TGCGCCAGCAGCTTCAGTCTAGCTGGGGCCAACGTCCTGACTTTC
TRBD1	-	TRBJ2-1	TRBV27	CASSHYRGLGWNEQFF	TGTGCCAGCAGTCACTACAGGGGGCTCGGTTGGAATGAGCAGTTCTTC